In this sample, the clone carrying this T cell receptor (beta chain) turned up a few times. The table came from immunoSEQ multiplex PCR; TCRdb's copy has only in-frame clones and leaves some out. The table shows 150,000 or so clones, with about 85% occurring only once. CDR1 and CDR2 from the germline V gene are LGHNA and YNFKEQ. Losses at the gene ends were 0 bases for V and 9 bases for J; bases not matched to a gene: 7. The CDR3 consists of 14 residues. This specimen comes from a study of radiation and T cells in renal cell carcinoma. Time point described: baseline pretreatment blood. Described treatment: 15 Gy SBRT to primary tumor, nephrectomy 4 weeks later.

V is TRBV4-2 and J is TRBJ2-7, with TRBD2 identical over 8 bases. The sample in question was blood, obtained from a patient whose treatment included radiotherapy and nephrectomy. The sequence was collected from a woman aged 70-85 years with renal cell carcinoma. CDR3 region: CASSQEWTSSTQYF. As DNA, the CDR3 is TGTGCCAGCAGCCAAGAGTGGACTAGCTCTACGCAGTACTTC.